Below, 30 T cell receptor beta chains from the same sample are listed, as sequenced in a study of cytomegalovirus exposure and HLA in healthy donors. Both 60 Vbeta primers and 13 Jbeta primers went into the PCR. Sequencing was performed with immunoSEQ multiplex PCR; in TCRdb, only in-frame clones are kept and a portion is missing. Seen here are 150,000 to 200,000 clones, 70% to 90% observed once, and the top ten hold around 2.2%. Sequenced sample: PBMCs. The receptor set was obtained from a young woman in good health and CMV-seropositive.

J is TRBJ2-5 and V is TRBV28, with TRBD2 matching over 11 bases. The germline gives CDR1 MDHEN, CDR2 SYDVKM. This CDR3 contains 18 residues. The ends lost 4 bases at V and 5 bases at J; junction bases unmatched: 15. The CDR3 DNA sequence: TGTGCCAGCAGTTCTTTCGTGCGTAGCGGGGGGGCCGAGGAGACCCAGTACTTC. It translates to CASSSFVRSGGAEETQYF.

As to this clone: A junction boundary mismatches the germline segment, possibly from a read error. This rearrangement joins TRBV5-1 to TRBJ1-1; maybe TRBD1 (6 bases). CDR1 SGHRS and CDR2 YFSETQ come from the germline V gene. The CDR3 runs to 14 residues. The CDR3 DNA is TGCGCCAGCAGCTTTGCAGGGGCGGACACTGAAGCTCTCTTT. Translating gives CASSFAGADTEALF. The variable domain in full, completed from reference TRBV5-1 and TRBJ1-1, reads KAGVTQTPRYLIKTRGQQVTLSCSPISGHRSVSWYQQTPGQGLQFLFEYFSETQRNKGNFPGRFSGRQFSNSRSEMNVSTLELGDSALYLCASSFAGADTEALFGQGTRLTVV.

The chain links TRBV10-1 to TRBJ2-7; TRBD1 agrees at 9 bases. V lost 6 bases, J lost 7 bases, and 7 bases stayed unmatched. Looked up from germline, CDR1 is WNHNN and CDR2 is SYGVQD (reference sequence). The length of the CDR3 is 13 residues. CDR3 protein: CASSGQGSGEQYF. In DNA form, the CDR3 reads TGCGCCAGCAGCGGACAGGGGAGTGGGGAGCAGTACTTC.

In its sample, this clone was seen a few times. The CDR3 loop reads CASSETGAQETQYF. The CDR3 nucleotides are TGTGCCAGCAGCGAAACAGGGGCTCAAGAGACCCAGTACTTC. The chain couples TRBV7-9 to TRBJ2-5, with 7 bases that match TRBD1. The CDR3 extends over 14 amino acids. CDR1 is SEHNR and CDR2 is FQNEAQ in the germline V gene (reference sequence). V lost 5 bases, J lost 2 bases, and 5 bases stayed unmatched.

The chain uses TRBV4-2 and TRBJ2-1; D gene ambiguous. The germline CDR1 and CDR2 sequences are LGHNA and YNFKEQ. There are 14 residues in the CDR3. Trimming pared 0 bases from V and 6 bases from J, leaving 9 bases between. CDR3 residues: CASSQDRQSNEQFF. CDR3 DNA sequence: TGTGCCAGCAGCCAAGATCGTCAGTCCAATGAGCAGTTCTTC.

V is TRBV11-2 and J is TRBJ2-1, with 9 bases aligning to TRBD2. Germline CDR1 reads SGHAT; CDR2 reads FQNNGV. The CDR3 is 16 amino acids. The trim removed 6 bases at V and 8 bases at J, leaving 14 bases unmatched. The CDR3 loop is CASSLSLLAGLDEQFF. CDR3 DNA sequence: TGTGCCAGCAGTCTGTCATTGCTAGCGGGACTGGATGAGCAGTTCTTC.

A few counts support this clone. The chain is built from TRBV5-6 and TRBJ1-2; D remains ambiguous. Germline CDR1 is SGHDT and CDR2 is YYEEEE. With 1 base removed from V and 7 bases from J, the gap between germline ends came to 14 bases. The CDR3 is made up of 14 amino acids. The CDR3 nucleotides read TGTGCCAGCAGCTTGTATTCCGGGTATAGTGGCTACACCTTC. Translating gives CASSLYSGYSGYTF. Together with reference TRBV5-6 and TRBJ1-2, the CDR3 gives the full variable domain: DAGVTQSPTHLIKTRGQQVTLRCSPKSGHDTVSWYQQALGQGPQFIFQYYEEEERQRGNFPDRFSGHQFPNYSSELNVNALLLGDSALYLCASSLYSGYSGYTFGSGTRLTVV.

The CDR3 loop is CAWSSFAGDRGEKLFF. CDR3 DNA: TGTGCCTGGAGCTCTTTCGCGGGGGATAGGGGCGAAAAACTGTTTTTT. This sequence joins TRBV30 and TRBJ1-4, with D possibly being TRBD1 (5 bases). The CDR3 consists of 16 residues. The V gene's germline CDR1 is GTSNPN and CDR2 SVGIG (reference sequence). With 3 bases removed from V and 8 bases from J, the gap between germline ends came to 22 bases.

For this clone: A read error may account for a junction end that differs from germline. V and J are TRBV7-9 and TRBJ1-5; 7 nucleotides agree with TRBD1. Per the germline V gene, CDR1 is SEHNR and CDR2 is FQNEAQ (reference sequence). This CDR3 comprises 18 residues. CDR3 region: CSSSLEPKLTGRGQPQHF. In nucleotides, the CDR3 is TGTTCCAGCAGCTTAGAACCTAAACTGACAGGGAGAGGTCAGCCCCAGCATTTT.

The rearrangement links TRBV6-5 to TRBJ2-7; TRBD1 is a possible D gene (6 bases). Trimming stripped 2 bases from V and 10 bases from J, with 15 bases between. The CDR3 sequence is 13 residues long. From germline, CDR1 is MNHEY and CDR2 SVGAGI. CDR3 in amino acids: CASSYTASGTQYF. CDR3 nucleotides: TGTGCCAGCAGTTACACGGCTTCAGGGACACAGTACTTC.

This clone has just a few counts. J is TRBJ2-3 and V is TRBV30; 11 nucleotides line up with TRBD2. The length of the CDR3 is 14 residues. V lost 6 bases, J lost 7 bases, and 9 bases stayed unmatched. Germline V CDR1 and CDR2: GTSNPN, SVGIG (reference sequence). This CDR3 reads CACPLAGGTNTQYF. CDR3 nucleotide sequence: TGTGCCTGCCCTTTAGCGGGGGGGACAAATACGCAGTATTTT.

Details on this clone: The junction does not match germline at one end; this may be a read error. The rearrangement joins TRBV4-1 to TRBJ1-2; 7 positions match TRBD1. This CDR3 region has 12 residues. Germline CDR1 MGHRA, CDR2 YSYEKL. CDR3 in amino acids: CASSLTDRDVSF. The CDR3 DNA reads as TGCGCCAGCAGCCTCACCGACAGGGATGTAAGCTTC.

The CDR3 reads CASSGDSNEQFF. Written as DNA, the CDR3 is TGTGCCAGCAGCGGGGACTCGAATGAGCAGTTCTTC. This chain uses TRBV9 with TRBJ2-1, with D perhaps matching TRBD2 (6 bases). The V end was cut by 3 bases, the J end by 7 bases, with 8 bases between. Per germline, CDR1 SGDLS and CDR2 YYNGEE. This CDR3 is built from 12 residues.

V usage is TRBV6-6 and J usage is TRBJ2-3; D is perhaps TRBD2 (6 bases). Deletions cut 11 bases from V and 6 bases from J, with 12 bases between. The germline V gene encodes CDR1 MNHNY and CDR2 SVGAGI (reference sequence). The CDR3 has 11 amino acids. CDR3 in amino acids: CAGGIGDTQYF. In nucleotides, the CDR3 is TGTGCCGGGGGGATTGGGGATACGCAGTATTTT.

The chain combines TRBV9 with TRBJ1-1; 7 bases fit TRBD1. V dropped 6 bases and J dropped 1; count of bases not matched to a gene: 9. The CDR3 sequence is 15 residues long. CDR1 and CDR2 from the germline V gene are SGDLS and YYNGEE. CDR3 DNA sequence: TGTGCCAGCACCCCAGGGGGACGGGGGAACACTGAAGCTTTCTTT. Protein sequence: CASTPGGRGNTEAFF.

This clone was seen just once. The genes are TRBV5-6 and TRBJ2-7; 7 bases match TRBD1. This CDR3 comprises 16 residues. The junction had 12 bases not matched to a gene; V was cut back by 0 bases and J by 6 bases. From germline, CDR1 is SGHDT and CDR2 YYEEEE. CDR3 region: CASSLGRGGSSREQYF. CDR3 nucleotides: TGTGCCAGCAGCTTGGGACGAGGGGGCAGTTCCCGCGAGCAGTACTTC. The full variable domain, rest sourced from reference TRBV5-6 and TRBJ2-7, is DAGVTQSPTHLIKTRGQQVTLRCSPKSGHDTVSWYQQALGQGPQFIFQYYEEEERQRGNFPDRFSGHQFPNYSSELNVNALLLGDSALYLCASSLGRGGSSREQYFGPGTRLTVT.

The V gene is TRBV27, the J gene TRBJ1-6; the match to TRBD1 covers 10 bases. V gave up 2 bases and J gave up 6 bases; unmatched junction bases: 4. The CDR3 spans 16 residues. CDR1 is MNHEY and CDR2 is SMNVEV in the germline V gene (reference sequence). The CDR3: CASSLPGTGVNSPLHF. CDR3 nucleotides: TGTGCCAGCAGTTTACCCGGGACAGGGGTTAATTCACCCCTCCACTTT.

This chain uses TRBV4-3 with TRBJ2-5, with TRBD2 matching 14 bases. CDR3 length: 15 amino acids. Germline V gene lookup returns CDR1 LGHNA and CDR2 YSLEER. After removal of 1 base from V and 7 bases from J, the junction contained 2 bases not matched to a gene. The CDR3 reads CASSQGGLAGGTQYF. CDR3 in DNA: TGCGCCAGCAGCCAAGGCGGACTAGCGGGAGGGACCCAGTACTTC.

This chain joins TRBV14 and TRBJ1-1, with D hard to call. V was shortened by 2 bases and J by 6 bases, with 13 bases between the two germline ends. Germline CDR1 SGHDN, CDR2 FVKESK. This CDR3 contains 14 residues. The CDR3 loop is CASSQKSEPSEAFF. CDR3 DNA: TGTGCCAGCAGCCAAAAAAGCGAACCTTCTGAAGCTTTCTTT.

The rearrangement joins TRBV6-5 to TRBJ2-5, with TRBD2 identical over 10 bases. V shed 2 bases, J shed 2 bases, and the junction held 5 bases outside the gene matches. The CDR3 has 16 amino acids. Germline V lookup: CDR1 MNHEY, CDR2 SVGAGI. This chain's CDR3 is CASSYGTAGGQETQYF. The DNA for the CDR3 is TGTGCCAGCAGTTACGGTACAGCGGGGGGGCAAGAGACCCAGTACTTC.

The V gene is TRBV6-1, the J gene TRBJ2-5; D is perhaps TRBD1 (6 bases). Per germline, CDR1 MNHNS and CDR2 SASEGT. This CDR3 spans 15 amino acids. Between the trimmed V and J ends, which lost 1 base and 2 bases, there was a span of 11 bases. CDR3 loop: CASSEGGTLQETQYF. CDR3 coding DNA: TGTGCCAGCAGTGAAGGGGGGACACTTCAAGAGACCCAGTACTTC.

CDR3 coding DNA: TGTGCCACAGGTCGGGGTGGGAGCAATCAGCCCCAGCATTTT. It encodes CATGRGGSNQPQHF. V gene TRBV7-9 combines with J gene TRBJ1-5; no reliable D call. The V end was cut by 10 bases, the J end by 1 base, with 14 bases between. The germline gives CDR1 SEHNR, CDR2 FQNEAQ (reference sequence). CDR3 length: 14 residues.

The chain recombines TRBV10-2 with TRBJ2-1, with 9 bases aligning to TRBD1. From germline, CDR1 is WSHSY and CDR2 SAAADI. V dropped 2 bases and J dropped 8; count of bases not matched to a gene: 13. This CDR3 contains 17 residues. The CDR3 nucleotides read TGCGCCAGCAGTGAGGTACACAGACAGGGGGGTAAGGATGAGCAGTTCTTC. Amino acid sequence: CASSEVHRQGGKDEQFF.

This rearrangement joins TRBV21-1 to TRBJ2-5; the listed D gene, TRBD2, was not tested against the DNA. TRBV21-1 is designated a pseudogene. CDR3 size: 14 residues. The CDR3 DNA reads TGTGCCAGCAGCAACGGGGTCGGGCAAGAGACCCAGTACTTC. Amino acid sequence: CASSNGVGQETQYF.

The rearrangement uses TRBV6-1 and TRBJ1-1; D gene uncertain. CDR3 size: 13 residues. Germline loops: CDR1 MNHNS, CDR2 SASEGT. V dropped 7 bases and J dropped 8 bases, with 17 bases sitting between them. The CDR3 DNA is TGTGCCAGCACCCCGACTGAGGAAAGAGAAGCTTTCTTT. Its protein is CASTPTEEREAFF.

The V gene is TRBV6-5, the J gene TRBJ1-6, with 7 bases lining up with TRBD1. Germline V gives CDR1 MNHEY, CDR2 SVGAGI. Trimming at V came to 0 bases and at J to 9 bases, leaving 5 bases not matched to a gene. The length of the CDR3 is 15 residues. CDR3 residues: CASSYSTGIGSPLHF. CDR3 DNA sequence: TGTGCCAGCAGTTACTCGACAGGGATCGGTTCACCCCTCCACTTT.

The chain combines TRBV7-9 with TRBJ2-1, with 8 bases matching TRBD1. Trimming took 5 bases from V and 3 from J; bases not matched to a gene: 9. Germline values: CDR1 SEHNR, CDR2 FQNEAQ (reference sequence). The CDR3 length is 16 residues. The CDR3 nucleotides are TGTGCCAGCAGCCCGCCGACAGGGGAATACTACAATGAGCAGTTCTTC. As protein: CASSPPTGEYYNEQFF.

This clone showed up just once. This chain joins TRBV6-5 and TRBJ2-3; tentative D call: TRBD1 (6 bases). The V and J ends lost 6 bases and 2 bases respectively, with 15 bases between them. Germline lookup yields CDR1 MNHEY and CDR2 SVGAGI. The CDR3 covers 15 residues. The chain's CDR3 is CASSRRQASTDTQYF. CDR3 DNA sequence: TGTGCCAGCAGCCGAAGACAGGCTTCCACAGATACGCAGTATTTT.

The chain joins TRBV6-1 to TRBJ2-2, with D tentatively TRBD2 (6 bases). This CDR3 region has 15 residues. CDR1 and CDR2 from the germline V gene are MNHNS and SASEGT. Trimming left V 2 bases short and J 6 bases short, with 13 bases between. The CDR3 DNA reads as TGTGCCAGCAGTGAAATCGCCCCGGGAGCCGGGGAGCTGTTTTTT. It yields the protein CASSEIAPGAGELFF.

This chain joins TRBV27 and TRBJ2-7; 10 nucleotides match TRBD1. Germline V gene data show CDR1 as MNHEY and CDR2 as SMNVEV (reference sequence). J gave up 4 bases and V 6 bases, and 9 bases lay outside the gene matches. The CDR3 is made up of 15 amino acids. CDR3 in DNA: TGTGCCAGCAGCCCCGGGACAGGGGTGGTTTACGAGCAGTACTTC. Encoded protein: CASSPGTGVVYEQYF.